One and the same sample provided the 22 T cell receptor beta chains below, sequenced in a study of cytomegalovirus exposure and HLA in healthy donors. The PCR used 60 Vbeta and 13 Jbeta primers. This table comes from immunoSEQ multiplex PCR, and its TCRdb copy is limited to in-frame clones, with some not included. Of tens of thousands of clones detected, approximately 71% appear once; the ten largest clones hold about 7.6%. The material sequenced was PBMCs. These receptor sequences come from a man aged 55 to 69 in good health and CMV-seropositive.

The rearrangement uses TRBV6-5 and TRBJ1-5, with 8 bases that match TRBD1. The CDR3 is 14 amino acids. V dropped 2 bases and J dropped 7; count of bases not matched to a gene: 4. Germline loops: CDR1 MNHEY, CDR2 SVGAGI. The CDR3 nucleotides are TGTGCCAGCAGTTACGCAGGGGGCGGCCAGCCCCAGCATTTT. This encodes CASSYAGGGQPQHF.

J is TRBJ1-1 and V is TRBV4-1; tentative D call: TRBD1 (5 bases). The CDR3 sequence is 14 residues long. CDR1 and CDR2 from the germline V gene are MGHRA and YSYEKL. V was shortened by 6 bases and J by 0 bases, with 11 bases between the two germline ends. In DNA form, the CDR3 reads TGCGCCAGCAGGGGGCCATTATTGAACACTGAAGCTTTCTTT. Protein sequence: CASRGPLLNTEAFF.

The chain is built from TRBV18 and TRBJ2-7; D ambiguous. The CDR3 runs to 13 residues. Trimming shortened V by 0 bases and J by 6 bases, and 9 bases separated the two germline ends. Germline V gene sequence: CDR1 KGHSH, CDR2 LQKENI. The CDR3: CASSPPRGSEQYF. In nucleotides, the CDR3 is TGTGCCAGCTCACCACCGAGAGGCAGCGAGCAGTACTTC.

This clone was seen just once. The CDR3 coding sequence is TGTGCCAGCTCTCCAGGGATTCCGGGGAATTCACCCCTCCACTTT. It codes for CASSPGIPGNSPLHF. The V gene is TRBV18, the J gene TRBJ1-6; D is possibly TRBD1 (5 bases). V gave up 6 bases and J gave up 7 bases, with 16 bases separating them. Germline V CDR1 and CDR2: KGHSH, LQKENI. There are 15 residues in the CDR3.

By proportion, this clone is medium-sized. The chain couples TRBV7-9 to TRBJ2-1, with D possibly matching TRBD2 (6 bases). Looked up from germline, CDR1 is SEHNR and CDR2 is FQNEAQ (reference sequence). The ends were cut back, 5 bases at V and 5 bases at J, with 19 bases in the middle. The CDR3 spans 16 residues. For the CDR3, the DNA is TGTGCCAGCAGCCTCGTAGCTGGGGGGAAGAACAATGAGCAGTTCTTC. It specifies CASSLVAGGKNNEQFF. The full variable domain, rest sourced from reference TRBV7-9 and TRBJ2-1, is DTGVSQNPRHKITKRGQNVTFRCDPISEHNRLYWYRQTLGQGPEFLTYFQNEAQLEKSRLLSDRFSAERPKGSFSTLEIQRTEQGDSAMYLCASSLVAGGKNNEQFFGPGTRLTVL.

The chain uses TRBV11-3 and TRBJ2-7, with a weak D call TRBD2 (5 bases). Germline V gene lookup returns CDR1 SGHNT and CDR2 YENEEA. The V gene lost 0 bases and the J gene lost 0 bases, with 9 bases spanning the gap. This CDR3 contains 15 residues. DNA of the CDR3: TGTGCCAGCAGCTTAGAGGAGGATCTCTCCTACGAGCAGTACTTC. It is translated as CASSLEEDLSYEQYF.

There are a few counts of this clone. The rearrangement uses TRBV7-8 and TRBJ2-5, with a weak D call TRBD1 (5 bases). Per the germline V gene, CDR1 is SGHVS and CDR2 is FQNEAQ. This CDR3 comprises 13 residues. Deletions cut 4 bases from V and 4 bases from J, with 10 bases between. CDR3 residues: CASSYRLGETQYF. The CDR3 DNA is TGTGCCAGCAGCTACAGGTTGGGAGAGACCCAGTACTTC.

This rearrangement joins TRBV21-1 to TRBJ2-5; TRBD1, the table's D call, lacks a check against the DNA. TRBV21-1 is labeled a pseudogene. The CDR3 runs 17 residues. The CDR3 sequence: CASSKPPRGRGQETQYF. The DNA for the CDR3 is TGTGCCAGCAGCAAACCCCCCAGGGGACGGGGCCAAGAGACCCAGTACTTC.

This clone turned up a few times. This rearrangement joins TRBV2 to TRBJ2-7; 8 bases line up with TRBD2. CDR1 is SNHLY, CDR2 FYNNEI, per germline. The CDR3 is 17 residues long. The trim removed 7 bases at V and 0 bases at J, leaving 14 bases unmatched. The CDR3 sequence: CASITKPGLGSSYEQYF. The DNA of the CDR3 is TGTGCCAGCATAACGAAACCGGGACTAGGGTCCTCCTACGAGCAGTACTTC.

This chain links TRBV7-9 with TRBJ2-2; no definite D call. The V end lost 4 bases, the J end lost 0 bases, and 3 bases lay between the germline ends. The germline V gene has CDR1 SEHNR and CDR2 FQNEAQ (reference sequence). This CDR3 is 13 amino acids long. In nucleotides, the CDR3 is TGTGCCAGCAGCTCATCGAACACCGGGGAGCTGTTTTTT. It codes for CASSSSNTGELFF.

V is TRBV11-2 and J is TRBJ1-2; D is possibly TRBD1 (6 bases). The V gene's germline CDR1 is SGHAT and CDR2 FQNNGV. The CDR3 totals 15 residues. V lost 0 bases and J lost 7, with 15 bases in between. DNA of the CDR3: TGTGCCAGCAGCTTAGATGGGGGGGCCCTCTCTGGCTACACCTTC. Protein sequence: CASSLDGGALSGYTF.

V usage is TRBV6-1 and J usage is TRBJ2-3; 7 bases line up with TRBD2. With V trimmed by 7 bases and J by 5 bases, 9 bases remained unmatched. The CDR3 has 14 residues. Germline V gives CDR1 MNHNS, CDR2 SASEGT. This chain's CDR3 is CASKVGGPGDTQYF. The CDR3 bases are TGTGCCAGCAAGGTGGGAGGGCCCGGAGATACGCAGTATTTT.

This chain uses TRBV12-5 with TRBJ1-5; D not certain. The CDR3 is 8 amino acids. The germline V gene has CDR1 LGHNT and CDR2 FRNRAP. The CDR3 coding sequence is TGTCTCTTTCAGCCCCAGCATTTT. Translation gives CLFQPQHF.

This clone was counted a few times. The chain carries TRBV11-2 and TRBJ1-3; 7 positions agree with TRBD1. The germline CDR1 and CDR2 sequences are SGHAT and FQNNGV. J was trimmed by 2 bases and V by 5 bases; bases with no gene match: 3. CDR3 size: 14 residues. The CDR3 loop reads CASSKDRAGNTIYF. For the CDR3, the DNA is TGTGCCAGCAGCAAAGACAGGGCTGGAAACACCATATATTTT. Supplemented by reference TRBV11-2 and TRBJ1-3, the full variable domain reads EAGVAQSPRYKIIEKRQSVAFWCNPISGHATLYWYQQILGQGPKLLIQFQNNGVVDDSQLPKDRFSAERLKGVDSTLKIQPAKLEDSAVYLCASSKDRAGNTIYFGEGSWLTVV.

The chain couples TRBV4-2 to TRBJ2-2; TRBD1 aligns across 9 bases. The CDR3 is 15 amino acids. CDR1 and CDR2 (germline): LGHNA, YNFKEQ. Trimming at V came to 0 bases and at J to 8 bases, leaving 4 bases not matched to a gene. CDR3: CASSQEGTGSGELFF. CDR3 DNA sequence: TGTGCCAGCAGCCAAGAAGGGACAGGGTCGGGGGAGCTGTTTTTT.

V and J are TRBV6-1 and TRBJ1-5; D is perhaps TRBD1 (6 bases). Deletions cut 6 bases from V and 3 bases from J, with 15 bases between. The CDR3 totals 15 residues. Germline values: CDR1 MNHNS, CDR2 SASEGT. DNA of the CDR3: TGTGCCAGCAGCCCAGGGGTGGGGGTCAATCAGCCCCAGCATTTT. Translating gives CASSPGVGVNQPQHF.

Concerning this clone itself: In the same sample, other DNA sequences code for this CDR3. The V and J genes are TRBV6-6 and TRBJ2-3; 7 bases line up with TRBD2. V lost 2 bases to trimming and J lost 2 bases; unmatched junction nucleotides: 1. The CDR3 spans 14 residues. Germline CDR1 MNHNY, CDR2 SVGAGI (reference sequence). The CDR3 DNA follows: TGTGCCAGCAGTTACGGGACTACCACAGATACGCAGTATTTT. Translating it yields CASSYGTTTDTQYF.

The gene calls are TRBV7-8 and TRBJ2-7; 10 nucleotides align to TRBD2. Germline lookup yields CDR1 SGHVS and CDR2 FQNEAQ. This CDR3 region has 15 residues. Losses at the gene ends were 1 base for V and 4 bases for J; bases not matched to a gene: 4. The CDR3 is CASSLGVSGRYEQYF. CDR3 in DNA: TGTGCCAGCAGCTTAGGGGTTAGCGGGAGGTACGAGCAGTACTTC. Full variable domain (rest looked up from reference TRBV7-8 and TRBJ2-7): GAGVSQSPRYKVAKRGQDVALRCDPISGHVSLFWYQQALGQGPEFLTYFQNEAQLDKSGLPSDRFFAERPEGSVSTLKIQRTQQEDSAVYLCASSLGVSGRYEQYFGPGTRLTVT.

The gene calls are TRBV29-1 and TRBJ1-1; 8 positions match TRBD1. Germline CDR1 is SQVTM and CDR2 is ANQGSEA. V lost 8 bases to trimming and J lost 1 base; unmatched junction nucleotides: 6. The CDR3 is 13 amino acids. The DNA for the CDR3 is TGCAGCACTCGACAGGGGAAGAACACTGAAGCTTTCTTT. Its protein product is CSTRQGKNTEAFF.

This chain connects TRBV2 to TRBJ1-5, with D uncertain. The CDR3 covers 15 residues. The V and J ends lost 2 bases and 2 bases respectively, with 10 bases between them. Germline V lookup: CDR1 SNHLY, CDR2 FYNNEI. This CDR3 is CASSENSLGNQPQHF. The CDR3 DNA reads TGTGCCAGCAGTGAAAACAGTTTAGGCAATCAGCCCCAGCATTTT. The full variable domain, in which reference TRBV2 and TRBJ1-5 provide the parts outside the CDR3, is EPEVTQTPSHQVTQMGQEVILRCVPISNHLYFYWYRQILGQKVEFLVSFYNNEISEKSEIFDDQFSVERPDGSNFTLKIRSTKLEDSAMYFCASSENSLGNQPQHFGDGTRLSIL.

This chain joins TRBV5-1 and TRBJ1-1; the match to TRBD1 covers 7 bases. J was trimmed by 0 bases and V by 2 bases; bases with no gene match: 10. The CDR3 is 17 amino acids. CDR1 is SGHRS and CDR2 is YFSETQ in the germline V gene. CDR3 nucleotides: TGCGCCAGCAGCTTTGGACAGGCCACCGTACTGAACACTGAAGCTTTCTTT. It yields the protein CASSFGQATVLNTEAFF.

The chain uses TRBV5-4 and TRBJ1-1, with 9 bases lining up with TRBD1. V was pared by 1 base and J by 3 bases, with 4 bases of the junction left unmatched. The CDR3 length is 15 residues. From germline, CDR1 is SGHNT and CDR2 YYREEE (reference sequence). The CDR3 nucleotides read TGTGCCAGCAGCTTGACAGGGGGCGTAGACACTGAAGCTTTCTTT. This gives the protein CASSLTGGVDTEAFF. Looking up the rest from reference TRBV5-4 and TRBJ1-1 gives the full variable domain: ETGVTQSPTHLIKTRGQQVTLRCSSQSGHNTVSWYQQALGQGPQFIFQYYREEENGRGNFPPRFSGLQFPNYSSELNVNALELDDSALYLCASSLTGGVDTEAFFGQGTRLTVV.